This entry lists 9 T cell receptor beta chains sequenced from one sample in a study of cytomegalovirus exposure and HLA in healthy donors. The PCR ran on 60 Vbeta and 13 Jbeta primers. Method: immunoSEQ multiplex PCR; TCRdb's copy keeps in-frame clones and lacks some. The table records 130,000 to 150,000 clones, approximately 80% of them present only once. Specimen: PBMCs. The receptors shown here come from a female donor in good health and CMV-seronegative.

Points on this clone: The conserved final phenylalanine or tryptophan is absent from the CDR3, which likely points to a read error. This sequence joins TRBV28 and TRBJ1-2; 7 positions match TRBD1. The junction had 7 bases not matched to a gene; V was cut back by 4 bases and J by 2 bases. The germline V gene encodes CDR1 MDHEN and CDR2 SYDVKM. The CDR3 is 15 residues long. CDR3 sequence (DNA): TGTGCCAGCAGTTCTTATCCAGGGGGGAACTATGGCTACACCCTC. Translating it yields CASSSYPGGNYGYTL.

The chain employs TRBV7-2 and TRBJ2-1, with 7 bases aligning to TRBD2. J was trimmed by 4 bases and V by 5 bases; bases with no gene match: 11. CDR1 SGHTA and CDR2 FQGNSA come from the germline V gene. The CDR3 runs to 16 residues. CDR3 nucleotide sequence: TGTGCCAGCAGCCTTAGAGTAGCGGGCCTTTACAATGAGCAGTTCTTC. It yields the protein CASSLRVAGLYNEQFF.

The V gene is TRBV28, the J gene TRBJ2-2; 9 bases map to TRBD2. This CDR3 region has 15 residues. Trimming cost V 3 bases and J 5 bases; bases outside gene matches: 4. Germline V gene data show CDR1 as MDHEN and CDR2 as SYDVKM. The CDR3, as DNA: TGTGCCAGCAGTTTTCTGAGCGGGAGGACCGGGGAGCTGTTTTTT. Its translation is CASSFLSGRTGELFF.

This clone was counted a single time. As the CDR3 is not closed by the conserved phenylalanine or tryptophan, this likely results from a read error. The V call is TRBV5-4, the J call TRBJ1-2; 7 bases agree with TRBD1. V was clipped by 5 bases and J by 4 bases; unmatched bases: 8. The CDR3 length is 14 residues. CDR1 and CDR2 from the germline V gene are SGHNT and YYREEE (reference sequence). CDR3 protein: CASSFPDRSYGYTS. In DNA, the CDR3 is TGTGCCAGCAGTTTCCCGGACAGGAGCTATGGCTACACCTCC.

The table lists this clone with a few counts. The chain uses TRBV7-8 and TRBJ1-2, with D maybe TRBD1 (6 bases). Trimming took 5 bases from V and 5 from J, leaving 21 bases between them. CDR3 length: 16 residues. Looked up from germline, CDR1 is SGHVS and CDR2 is FQNEAQ. CDR3 protein: CASSGDTGFILYGYTF. The CDR3 DNA reads as TGTGCCAGCAGCGGGGATACAGGGTTTATTTTGTATGGCTACACCTTC.

V usage is TRBV7-2 and J usage is TRBJ1-2, with D maybe TRBD1 (5 bases). Trimming shortened V by 5 bases and J by 7 bases, and 26 bases separated the two germline ends. CDR1 SGHTA and CDR2 FQGNSA come from the germline V gene. The CDR3 loop spans 17 amino acids. The CDR3 spells CASSTRAWGRVVGGYTF. CDR3 sequence (DNA): TGTGCCAGCAGCACTCGCGCGTGGGGCAGGGTGGTGGGTGGCTACACCTTC.

The V gene is TRBV2, the J gene TRBJ2-1; tentative D call: TRBD2 (6 bases). This CDR3 contains 11 residues. V was trimmed by 8 bases and J by 6 bases, leaving 8 bases between them. The germline V gene has CDR1 SNHLY and CDR2 FYNNEI. CDR3 coding DNA: TGTGCCAGCCCGGGACTCAATGAGCAGTTCTTC. It codes for CASPGLNEQFF.

The V and J genes are TRBV20-1 and TRBJ2-3; D possibly corresponds to TRBD1 (5 bases). This CDR3 region has 11 residues. Germline V lookup: CDR1 DFQATT, CDR2 SNEGSKA (reference sequence). Trimming stripped 3 bases from V and 6 bases from J, with 7 bases between. The CDR3 sequence is CSARPGDTQYF. For the CDR3, the DNA is TGCAGTGCTAGGCCAGGGGATACGCAGTATTTT.

The V call is TRBV5-1, the J call TRBJ2-1, with a possible D match to TRBD2 (5 bases). The CDR3 loop spans 13 amino acids. Between the trimmed V and J ends, which lost 4 bases and 6 bases, there was a span of 11 bases. Germline loops: CDR1 SGHRS, CDR2 YFSETQ. The CDR3 here is CASSIAGLNEQFF. Written as DNA, the CDR3 is TGCGCCAGCAGCATTGCAGGACTCAATGAGCAGTTCTTC.